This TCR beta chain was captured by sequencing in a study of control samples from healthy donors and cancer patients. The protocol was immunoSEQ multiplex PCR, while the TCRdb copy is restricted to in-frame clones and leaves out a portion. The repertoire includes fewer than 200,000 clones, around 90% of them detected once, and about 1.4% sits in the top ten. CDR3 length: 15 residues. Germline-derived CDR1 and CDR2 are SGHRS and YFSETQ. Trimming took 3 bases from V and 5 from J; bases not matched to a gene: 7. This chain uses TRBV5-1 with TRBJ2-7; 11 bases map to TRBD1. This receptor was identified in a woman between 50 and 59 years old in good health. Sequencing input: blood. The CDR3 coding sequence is TGCGCCAGCAGCTGGTCCGGGACAGGGGGAGACGAGCAGTACTTC. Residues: CASSWSGTGGDEQYF.